Listed below are T cell receptor beta chains from one sample, sequenced in a study of untreated major depressive disorder. Profiling relied on immunoSEQ multiplex PCR, and the TCRdb table lists in-frame clones only, not all of them. Of 15,000 to 20,000 clones listed, about 85% are singletons. The sample comprised CD4+ T cells from PBMCs. The receptors shown here come from a woman between 25 and 40 years old in good health. The CDR3 runs from the conserved cysteine through the conserved F or W. D genes are given only for firm matches. Clone size is stated in some rows and not others, as once, few, many or a class when expanded.

CDR3 protein,CDR3 DNA,D gene,J gene,clone size,V gene
CAWSVGGGYTF,TGTGCCTGGAGTGTTGGGGGCGGCTACACCTTC,-,TRBJ1-2,once,TRBV30
CASSAASSGNTIYF,TGCGCCAGCAGCGCAGCCTCCTCTGGAAACACCATATATTTT,-,TRBJ1-3,medium-sized,TRBV5-1
CASSPWGEYLREQFF,TGCGCCAGCAGCCCCTGGGGGGAGTATCTGCGTGAGCAGTTCTTC,-,TRBJ2-1,once,TRBV5-1
CSVRDRGAGEQFF,TGCAGCGTCCGGGACAGGGGTGCCGGTGAGCAGTTCTTC,TRBD1,TRBJ2-1,-,TRBV29-1
CASSHQARSRGTQYF,TGTGCCAGCAGCCATCAAGCACGGTCCCGGGGGACCCAGTACTTC,-,TRBJ2-5,-,TRBV14
CASGTSGSNEQFF,TGTGCCAGCGGGACTAGCGGGAGCAATGAGCAGTTCTTC,TRBD2,TRBJ2-1,-,TRBV6-1
CASSVGLGQDTDTQYF,TGCGCCAGCAGCGTAGGGCTGGGGCAGGACACAGATACGCAGTATTTT,-,TRBJ2-3,once,TRBV5-1
CAIRGRLSYEQYF,TGTGCCATCAGGGGGAGACTCTCCTACGAGCAGTACTTC,-,TRBJ2-7,-,TRBV10-3
CASTTGQVYYEQYF,TGTGCCAGCACCACCGGACAGGTATACTACGAGCAGTACTTC,TRBD1,TRBJ2-7,-,TRBV28
CASSVVAGHNEQFF,TGTGCCAGCAGCGTAGTTGCAGGGCATAATGAGCAGTTCTTC,-,TRBJ2-1,-,TRBV9
CASSSKTGVNTEAFF,TGTGCCAGCAGCTCGAAGACAGGAGTGAACACTGAAGCTTTCTTT,-,TRBJ1-1,-,TRBV11-2
CASSLGRGGNPPLNTEAFF,TGTGCCAGCAGTTTAGGCAGGGGAGGTAATCCCCCGCTAAACACTGAAGCTTTCTTT,-,TRBJ1-1,-,TRBV28
CAWSVMTGQPALHF,TGTGCCTGGAGTGTCATGACGGGACAGCCAGCCCTCCACTTT,TRBD1,TRBJ1-6,-,TRBV30
CASSVAQGNYGYTF,TGTGCCAGCAGCGTTGCGCAGGGAAACTATGGCTACACCTTC,-,TRBJ1-2,-,TRBV9
CASSARQAVYNEQFF,TGTGCCAGCAGTGCCAGGCAGGCCGTATACAATGAGCAGTTCTTC,-,TRBJ2-1,-,TRBV2
CASSYGGAGEQYF,TGTGCCAGCTCGTACGGGGGGGCCGGCGAGCAGTACTTC,TRBD2,TRBJ2-7,-,TRBV18
CASSAGLIYGYTF,TGTGCCAGCAGTGCGGGACTGATATATGGCTACACCTTC,-,TRBJ1-2,-,TRBV25-1
CASSFGNQPQHF,TGTGCCAGCAGTTTTGGCAATCAGCCCCAGCATTTT,-,TRBJ1-5,-,TRBV27
CASTRTSYSNQPQHF,TGTGCCAGTACGAGGACATCATATAGCAATCAGCCCCAGCATTTT,-,TRBJ1-5,-,TRBV19
CASSPQTDTQYF,TGTGCCAGCAGTCCGCAAACAGATACGCAGTATTTT,-,TRBJ2-3,-,TRBV7-9
CASPLPHRGDDF,TGTGCCAGCCCCCTTCCCCACAGGGGGGATGACTTC,TRBD1,TRBJ2-7,-,TRBV28
CASSQKGAGGYEQYF,TGCGCCAGCAGCCAAAAGGGTGCAGGGGGCTACGAGCAGTACTTC,TRBD1,TRBJ2-7,-,TRBV4-1
CASSPGQANYNEQFF,TGTGCTAGCAGCCCGGGACAGGCCAACTACAATGAGCAGTTCTTC,TRBD1,TRBJ2-1,-,TRBV7-7
CASSAGLAGGKTQYF,TGTGCCAGCAGCGCGGGACTAGCGGGAGGAAAGACCCAGTACTTC,TRBD2,TRBJ2-5,-,TRBV5-6
CAWNVKGGNQPQHF,TGTGCCTGGAACGTAAAGGGGGGCAATCAGCCCCAGCATTTT,-,TRBJ1-5,-,TRBV30
CASSLYSPNIYGYTF,TGTGCCAGCAGCTTGTACTCCCCCAATATCTATGGCTACACCTTC,-,TRBJ1-2,-,TRBV5-6
CASSPARSSYNEQFF,TGTGCCAGTAGTCCCGCACGGAGCTCCTACAATGAGCAGTTCTTC,-,TRBJ2-1,-,TRBV19
CASSFKWGAEAFF,TGTGCCAGCAGCTTTAAGTGGGGTGCTGAAGCTTTCTTT,-,TRBJ1-1,-,TRBV7-8
CASSHRTSADTQYF,TGCGCCAGCAGCCACCGGACTAGCGCAGATACGCAGTATTTT,TRBD2,TRBJ2-3,-,TRBV5-1
CASSLVGPLPSRDF,TGTGCCAGCAGCTTGGTCGGGCCGCTCCCCTCGCGGGATTTT,-,TRBJ2-3,-,TRBV5-6
CASSNRVTAYGYTF,TGCGCCAGCAGCAACAGGGTAACAGCTTATGGCTACACCTTC,-,TRBJ1-2,-,TRBV4-3
CASSTRTSGRAGDEQFF,TGCGCCAGCAGCACCAGGACTAGCGGGAGGGCGGGCGATGAGCAGTTCTTC,TRBD2,TRBJ2-1,-,TRBV4-1
CSGLQGSGAGELFF,TGCAGCGGCCTTCAGGGTTCAGGCGCCGGGGAGCTGTTTTTT,-,TRBJ2-2,-,TRBV29-1